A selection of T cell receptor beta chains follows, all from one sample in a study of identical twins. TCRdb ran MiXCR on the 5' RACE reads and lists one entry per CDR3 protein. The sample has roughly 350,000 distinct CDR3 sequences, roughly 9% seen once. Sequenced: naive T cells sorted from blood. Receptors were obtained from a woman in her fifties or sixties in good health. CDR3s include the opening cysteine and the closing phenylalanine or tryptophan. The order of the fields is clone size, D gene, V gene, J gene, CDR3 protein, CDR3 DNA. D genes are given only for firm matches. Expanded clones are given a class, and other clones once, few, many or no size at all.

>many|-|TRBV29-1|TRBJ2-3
CSVKYTDTQYF
TGCAGCGTGAAATACACAGATACGCAGTATTTT
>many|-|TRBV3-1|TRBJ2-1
CASSPPISGHEQFF
TGTGCCAGCAGCCCACCCATTAGTGGCCATGAGCAGTTCTTC
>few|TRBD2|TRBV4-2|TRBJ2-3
CASSPRGGGSQDTQYF
TGTGCCAGCAGCCCGCGGGGGGGCGGGAGCCAAGATACGCAGTATTTT
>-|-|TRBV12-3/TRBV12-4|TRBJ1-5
CASSLGQGIGQPQHF
TGTGCCAGCAGTTTAGGGCAGGGAATAGGGCAGCCCCAGCATTTT
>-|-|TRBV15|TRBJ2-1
CATSRGSGDNEQFF
TGTGCCACCAGCAGAGGTAGCGGAGACAATGAGCAGTTCTTC
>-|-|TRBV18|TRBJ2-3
CASSRDITIGTDTQYF
TGTGCCAGCTCCCGGGACATAACCATTGGCACAGATACGCAGTATTTT
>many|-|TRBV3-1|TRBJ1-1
CASSRREGYSKAFF
TGTGCCAGCAGCCGAAGAGAGGGCTACAGTAAAGCTTTCTTT
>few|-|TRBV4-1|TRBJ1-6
CASSQDLHSPLHF
TGCGCCAGCAGCCAAGACCTTCATTCACCCCTCCACTTT
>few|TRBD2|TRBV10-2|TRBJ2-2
CASRRLAGDTGELFF
TGCGCCAGCAGGAGACTAGCGGGAGATACCGGGGAGCTGTTTTTT
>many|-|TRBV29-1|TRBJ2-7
CSATQGLEQYF
TGCAGCGCAACCCAGGGGCTCGAGCAGTACTTC
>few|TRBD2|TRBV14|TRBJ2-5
CASSQDRLAAPKETQYF
TGTGCCAGCAGCCAAGATCGGCTAGCGGCACCGAAAGAGACCCAGTACTTC
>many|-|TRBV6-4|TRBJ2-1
CASSDSGSFEQFF
TGTGCCAGCAGTGACTCGGGTAGCTTTGAGCAGTTCTTC
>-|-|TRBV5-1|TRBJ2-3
CASSLTVPDTQYF
TGCGCCAGCAGCTTGACAGTTCCAGATACGCAGTATTTT
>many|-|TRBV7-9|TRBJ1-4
CASSFKGTLNEKLFF
TGTGCCAGCAGCTTCAAGGGGACCTTGAATGAAAAACTGTTTTTT
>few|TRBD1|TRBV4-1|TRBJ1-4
CASSHYRGDGEKLFF
TGCGCCAGCAGCCATTACAGGGGCGACGGTGAAAAACTGTTTTTT
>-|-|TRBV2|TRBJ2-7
CASTERSGFGYEQYF
TGTGCCAGCACCGAGCGGTCCGGGTTCGGCTACGAGCAGTACTTC
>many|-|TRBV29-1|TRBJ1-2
CSGYQLNYGYTF
TGCAGCGGTTATCAGCTAAACTATGGCTACACCTTC
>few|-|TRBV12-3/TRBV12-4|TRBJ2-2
CASSPVERYTGELFF
TGTGCCAGCAGTCCGGTGGAACGTTACACCGGGGAGCTGTTTTTT
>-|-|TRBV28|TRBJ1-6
CASTPGQDYSPLHF
TGTGCCAGCACCCCGGGACAAGATTATTCACCCCTCCACTTT
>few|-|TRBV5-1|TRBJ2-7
CASSWQEGDEQYF
TGCGCCAGCAGCTGGCAGGAAGGGGACGAGCAGTACTTC
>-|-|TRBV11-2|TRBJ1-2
CASSGLRDDRSNYGYTF
TGTGCCAGCAGCGGACTCCGGGACGACCGCTCTAACTATGGCTACACCTTC
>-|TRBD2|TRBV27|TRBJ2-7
CASSIGLGEQYF
TGTGCCAGCAGTATCGGACTAGGGGAGCAGTACTTC
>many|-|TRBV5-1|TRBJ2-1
CASSLAGLVTNEQFF
TGCGCCAGCAGCTTGGCCGGACTGGTTACAAATGAGCAGTTCTTC
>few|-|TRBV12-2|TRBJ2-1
CASRLHPGLASEQFF
TGTGCAAGTCGTCTTCACCCTGGACTAGCAAGTGAGCAGTTCTTC
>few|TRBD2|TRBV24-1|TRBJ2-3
CATSERPGLVLTDTQYF
TGTGCCACCAGTGAGCGACCGGGACTAGTCTTAACAGATACGCAGTATTTT
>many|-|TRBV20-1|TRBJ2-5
CSARDVRGSQETQYF
TGCAGTGCTAGAGACGTCCGAGGTTCCCAAGAGACCCAGTACTTC
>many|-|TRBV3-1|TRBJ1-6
CASRESSYNSPLHF
TGTGCCAGCCGGGAGAGCTCCTATAATTCACCCCTCCACTTT
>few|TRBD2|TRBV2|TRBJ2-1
CASSETGLAGSFDEQFF
TGTGCCAGCAGTGAAACGGGACTAGCGGGAAGTTTTGATGAGCAGTTCTTC
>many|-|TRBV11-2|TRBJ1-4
CASSLATRANEKLFF
TGTGCCAGCAGCTTAGCTACCAGGGCGAATGAAAAACTGTTTTTT
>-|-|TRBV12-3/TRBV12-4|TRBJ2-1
CASSLGEWNEQFF
TGTGCCAGCAGTTTGGGGGAGTGGAATGAGCAGTTCTTC
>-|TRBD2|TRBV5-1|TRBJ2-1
CASSLISKREGYNEQFF
TGCGCCAGCAGCTTGATTAGTAAGCGGGAGGGGTACAATGAGCAGTTCTTC
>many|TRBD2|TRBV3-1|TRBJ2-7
CASSQLAGGYEQYF
TGTGCCAGCAGCCAATTAGCGGGAGGCTACGAGCAGTACTTC
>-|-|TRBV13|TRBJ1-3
CASSLEPSGNTIYF
TGTGCCAGCAGCTTAGAGCCTTCTGGAAACACCATATATTTT
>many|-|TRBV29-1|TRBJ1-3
CSVDSGNTIYF
TGCAGCGTCGACTCTGGAAACACCATATATTTT
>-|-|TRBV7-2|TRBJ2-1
CASSLRVWGRDNEQFF
TGTGCCAGCAGCTTACGGGTCTGGGGCCGAGACAATGAGCAGTTCTTC
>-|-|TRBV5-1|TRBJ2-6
CASSLTRPSGANVLTF
TGCGCCAGCAGCCTGACACGGCCCTCTGGGGCCAACGTCCTGACTTTC
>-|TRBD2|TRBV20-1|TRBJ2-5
CSVQASGRQETQYF
TGCAGTGTTCAGGCTAGCGGGAGACAAGAGACCCAGTACTTC
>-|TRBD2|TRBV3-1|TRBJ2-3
CASSQLPGLAGTADTQYF
TGTGCCAGCAGCCAGCTGCCGGGACTAGCGGGAACAGCAGATACGCAGTATTTT
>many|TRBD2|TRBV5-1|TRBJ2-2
CASSLMTSGSSGELFF
TGCGCCAGCAGCTTAATGACTAGCGGGAGCTCCGGGGAGCTGTTTTTT
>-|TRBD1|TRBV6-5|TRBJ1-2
CAARGTDNYGYTF
TGTGCCGCCCGGGGGACAGATAACTATGGCTACACCTTC
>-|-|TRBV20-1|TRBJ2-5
CSASHLAIERRETQYF
TGCAGTGCTAGTCATTTGGCCATTGAGCGGAGAGAGACCCAGTACTTC